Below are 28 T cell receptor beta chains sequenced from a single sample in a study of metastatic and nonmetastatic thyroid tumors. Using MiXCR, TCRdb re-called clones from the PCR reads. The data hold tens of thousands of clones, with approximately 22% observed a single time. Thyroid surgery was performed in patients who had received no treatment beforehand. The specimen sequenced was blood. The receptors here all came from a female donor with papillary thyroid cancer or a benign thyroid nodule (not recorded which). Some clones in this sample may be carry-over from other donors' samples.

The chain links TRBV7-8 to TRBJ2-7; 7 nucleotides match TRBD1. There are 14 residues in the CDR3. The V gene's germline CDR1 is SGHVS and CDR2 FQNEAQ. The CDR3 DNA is TGTGAAAGCAGCTCCAGGGGGATAACCTACGAGCAGTACTTC. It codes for CESSSRGITYEQYF. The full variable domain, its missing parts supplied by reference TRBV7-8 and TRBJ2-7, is GAGVSQSPRYKVAKRGQDVALRCDPISGHVSLFWYQQALGQGPEFLTYFQNEAQLDKSGLPSDRFFAERPEGSVSTLKIQRTQQEDSAVYLCESSSRGITYEQYFGPGTRLTVT.

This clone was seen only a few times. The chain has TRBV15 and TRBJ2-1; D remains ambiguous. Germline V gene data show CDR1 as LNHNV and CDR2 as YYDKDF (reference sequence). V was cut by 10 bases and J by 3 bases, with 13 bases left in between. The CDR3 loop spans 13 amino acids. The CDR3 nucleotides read TGTGCCAGCAGGCCAGTGGGCTACAATGAGCAGTTCTTC. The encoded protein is CASRPVGYNEQFF.

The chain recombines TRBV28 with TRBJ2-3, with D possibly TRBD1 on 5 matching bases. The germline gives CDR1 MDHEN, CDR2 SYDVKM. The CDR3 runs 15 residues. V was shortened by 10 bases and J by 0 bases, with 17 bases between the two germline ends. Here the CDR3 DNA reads TGTGCCATCATCGATTGGGGCAGCAGCACAGATACGCAGTATTTT. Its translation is CAIIDWGSSTDTQYF.

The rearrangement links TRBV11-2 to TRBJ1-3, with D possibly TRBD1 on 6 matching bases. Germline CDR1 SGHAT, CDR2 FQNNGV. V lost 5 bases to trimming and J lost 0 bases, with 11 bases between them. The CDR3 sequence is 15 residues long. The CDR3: CASSRTGTSGNTIYF. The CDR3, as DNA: TGTGCCAGCAGCCGTACAGGGACCTCTGGAAACACCATATATTTT.

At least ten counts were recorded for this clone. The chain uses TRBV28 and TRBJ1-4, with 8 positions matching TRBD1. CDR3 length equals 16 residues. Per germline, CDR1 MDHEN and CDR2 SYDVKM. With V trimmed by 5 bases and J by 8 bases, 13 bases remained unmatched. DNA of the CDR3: TGTGCCAGCAGTCCAACCCTAGGGCAGGGGGCCGAAAAACTGTTTTTT. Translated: CASSPTLGQGAEKLFF. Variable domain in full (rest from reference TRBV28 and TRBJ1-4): DVKVTQSSRYLVKRTGEKVFLECVQDMDHENMFWYRQDPGLGLRLIYFSYDVKMKEKGDIPEGYSVSREKKERFSLILESASTNQTSMYLCASSPTLGQGAEKLFFGSGTQLSVL.

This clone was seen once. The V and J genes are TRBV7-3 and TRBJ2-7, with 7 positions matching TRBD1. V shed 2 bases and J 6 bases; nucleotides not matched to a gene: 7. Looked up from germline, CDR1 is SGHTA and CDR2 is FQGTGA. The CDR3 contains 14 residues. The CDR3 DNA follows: TGTGCCAGCAGCTTAGACAGGGTGGATCCCGAGCAGTACTTC. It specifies CASSLDRVDPEQYF. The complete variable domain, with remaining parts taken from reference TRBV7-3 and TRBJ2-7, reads GAGVSQTPSNKVTEKGKYVELRCDPISGHTALYWYRQSLGQGPEFLIYFQGTGAADDSGLPNDRFFAVRPEGSVSTLKIQRTERGDSAVYLCASSLDRVDPEQYFGPGTRLTVT.

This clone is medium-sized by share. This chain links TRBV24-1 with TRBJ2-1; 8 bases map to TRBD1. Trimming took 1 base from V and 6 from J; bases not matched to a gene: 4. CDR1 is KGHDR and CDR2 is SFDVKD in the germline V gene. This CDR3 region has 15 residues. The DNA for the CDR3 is TGTGCCACCAGTGATTTCTCAGGGGGCCCCAATGAGCAGTTCTTC. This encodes CATSDFSGGPNEQFF.

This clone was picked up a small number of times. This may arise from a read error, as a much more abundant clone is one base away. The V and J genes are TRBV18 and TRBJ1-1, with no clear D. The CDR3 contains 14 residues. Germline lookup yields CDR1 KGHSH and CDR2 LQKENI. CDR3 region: CASPPQSGVAEAFF. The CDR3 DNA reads TGTGCCAGCCCACCACAGTCAGGCGTGGCTGAAGCTTTCTTT.

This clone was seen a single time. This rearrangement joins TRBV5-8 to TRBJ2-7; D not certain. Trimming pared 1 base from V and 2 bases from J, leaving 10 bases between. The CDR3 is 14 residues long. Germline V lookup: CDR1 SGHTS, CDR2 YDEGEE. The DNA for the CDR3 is TGTGCCAGCAGCTTGATTTGGGTCCCCTACGAGCAGTACTTC. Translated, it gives CASSLIWVPYEQYF.

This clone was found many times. The CDR3 spells CASSQVVGKGLTDTQYF. CDR3 nucleotides: TGCGCCAGCAGCCAAGTTGTCGGCAAAGGACTCACAGATACGCAGTATTTT. This chain joins TRBV4-1 and TRBJ2-3; D may be TRBD2 (5 bases). Germline lookup yields CDR1 MGHRA and CDR2 YSYEKL. This CDR3 contains 17 residues. With 1 base removed from V and 2 bases from J, the gap between germline ends came to 16 bases.

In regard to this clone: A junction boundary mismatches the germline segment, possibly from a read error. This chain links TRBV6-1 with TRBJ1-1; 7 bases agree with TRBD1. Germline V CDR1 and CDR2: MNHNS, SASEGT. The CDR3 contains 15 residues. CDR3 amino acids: CASSRGTVAHTDAHF. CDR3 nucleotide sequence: TGTGCCAGCAGTCGGGGGACAGTGGCACACACTGACGCTCACTTT.

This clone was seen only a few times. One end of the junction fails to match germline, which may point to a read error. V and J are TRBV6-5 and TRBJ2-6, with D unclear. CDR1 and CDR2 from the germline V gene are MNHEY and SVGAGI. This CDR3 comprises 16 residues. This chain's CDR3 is CASINSRVPGSNVLTF. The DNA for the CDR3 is TGTGCCAGCATTAATAGCCGGGTCCCTGGGTCCAACGTCCTGACTTTC.

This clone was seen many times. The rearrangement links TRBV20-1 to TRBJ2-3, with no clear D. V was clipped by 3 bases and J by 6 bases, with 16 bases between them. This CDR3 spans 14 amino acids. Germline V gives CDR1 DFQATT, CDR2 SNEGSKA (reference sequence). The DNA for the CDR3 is TGCAGTGCTAGGGTTCTTTATGGTGTCGATACGCAGTATTTT. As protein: CSARVLYGVDTQYF.

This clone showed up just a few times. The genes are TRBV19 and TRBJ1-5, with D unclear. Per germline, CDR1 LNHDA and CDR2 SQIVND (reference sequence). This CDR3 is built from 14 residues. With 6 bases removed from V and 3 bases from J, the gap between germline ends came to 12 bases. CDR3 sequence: CASRDRGFNQPQHF. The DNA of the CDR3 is TGTGCCAGTAGGGACCGAGGATTCAATCAGCCCCAGCATTTT.

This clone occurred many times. In nucleotides, the CDR3 is TGTGCCAGCAGCCAACGGACAGGGATGAACACTGAAGCTTTCTTT. Its translation is CASSQRTGMNTEAFF. V usage is TRBV2 and J usage is TRBJ1-1, with TRBD1 identical over 8 bases. CDR1 is SNHLY and CDR2 is FYNNEI in the germline V gene. V shed 6 bases, J shed 0 bases, and the junction held 6 bases outside the gene matches. The CDR3 covers 15 residues. Full variable domain (remainder filled in from reference TRBV2 and TRBJ1-1): EPEVTQTPSHQVTQMGQEVILRCVPISNHLYFYWYRQILGQKVEFLVSFYNNEISEKSEIFDDQFSVERPDGSNFTLKIRSTKLEDSAMYFCASSQRTGMNTEAFFGQGTRLTVV.

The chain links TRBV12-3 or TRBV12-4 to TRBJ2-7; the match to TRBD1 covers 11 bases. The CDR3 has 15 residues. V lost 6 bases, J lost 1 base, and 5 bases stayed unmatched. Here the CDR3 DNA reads TGTGCCAGCAGCCCCGGGACAGGGGGTTCCTACGAGCAGTACTTC. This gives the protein CASSPGTGGSYEQYF.

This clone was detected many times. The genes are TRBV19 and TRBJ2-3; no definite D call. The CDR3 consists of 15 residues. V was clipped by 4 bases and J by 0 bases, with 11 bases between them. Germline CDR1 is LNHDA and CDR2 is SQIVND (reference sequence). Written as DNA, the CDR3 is TGTGCCAGTAGTAATTGGCGGCTTAGCACAGATACGCAGTATTTT. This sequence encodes CASSNWRLSTDTQYF.

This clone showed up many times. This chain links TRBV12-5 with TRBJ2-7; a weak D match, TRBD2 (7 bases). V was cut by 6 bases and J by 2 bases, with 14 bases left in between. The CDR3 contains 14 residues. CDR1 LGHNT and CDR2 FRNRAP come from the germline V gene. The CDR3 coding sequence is TGTGCTAGTGGCCGAGGGGGGGGAACCTACGAGCAGTACTTC. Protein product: CASGRGGGTYEQYF.

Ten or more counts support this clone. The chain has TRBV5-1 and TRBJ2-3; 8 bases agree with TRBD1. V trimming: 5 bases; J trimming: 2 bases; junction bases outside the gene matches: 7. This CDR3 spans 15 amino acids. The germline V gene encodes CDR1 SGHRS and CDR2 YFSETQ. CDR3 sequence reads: CASRNGQGVTDTQYF. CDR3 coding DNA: TGCGCCAGCAGAAATGGACAGGGAGTCACAGATACGCAGTATTTT.

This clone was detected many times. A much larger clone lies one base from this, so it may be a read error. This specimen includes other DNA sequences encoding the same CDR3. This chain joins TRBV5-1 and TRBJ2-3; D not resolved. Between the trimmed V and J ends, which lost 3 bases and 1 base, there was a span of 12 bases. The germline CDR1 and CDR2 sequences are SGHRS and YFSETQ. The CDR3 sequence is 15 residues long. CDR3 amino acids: CASSSQAMGTDTQYF. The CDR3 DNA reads TGCGCCAGCAGCTCACAAGCCATGGGCACAGATACGCAGTATTTT.

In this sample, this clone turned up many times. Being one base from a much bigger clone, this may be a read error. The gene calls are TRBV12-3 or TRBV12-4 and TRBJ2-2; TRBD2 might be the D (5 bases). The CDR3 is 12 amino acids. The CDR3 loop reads CASSGVIGELLF. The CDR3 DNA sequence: TGTGCCAGCAGCGGAGTTATCGGGGAGCTGCTTTTT.

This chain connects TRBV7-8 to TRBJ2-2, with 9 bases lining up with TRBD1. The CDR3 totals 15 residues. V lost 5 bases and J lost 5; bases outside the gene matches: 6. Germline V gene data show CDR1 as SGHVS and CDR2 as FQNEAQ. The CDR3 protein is CASSTTGGGTGELFF. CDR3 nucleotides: TGTGCCAGCAGCACGACAGGGGGTGGTACCGGGGAGCTGTTTTTT.

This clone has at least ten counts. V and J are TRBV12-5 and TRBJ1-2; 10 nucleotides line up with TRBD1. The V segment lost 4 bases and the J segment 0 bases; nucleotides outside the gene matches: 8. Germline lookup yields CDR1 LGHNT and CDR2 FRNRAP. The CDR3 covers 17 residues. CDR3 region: CASGSPGQGTTNYGYTF. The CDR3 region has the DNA TGTGCTAGTGGTTCTCCGGGACAGGGGACGACTAACTATGGCTACACCTTC.

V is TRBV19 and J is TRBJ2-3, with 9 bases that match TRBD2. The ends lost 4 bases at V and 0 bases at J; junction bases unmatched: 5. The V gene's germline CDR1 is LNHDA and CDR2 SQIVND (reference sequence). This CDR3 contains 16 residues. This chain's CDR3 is CASSRLSGGSTDTQYF. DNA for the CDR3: TGTGCCAGTAGTAGACTTAGCGGGGGTAGCACAGATACGCAGTATTTT.

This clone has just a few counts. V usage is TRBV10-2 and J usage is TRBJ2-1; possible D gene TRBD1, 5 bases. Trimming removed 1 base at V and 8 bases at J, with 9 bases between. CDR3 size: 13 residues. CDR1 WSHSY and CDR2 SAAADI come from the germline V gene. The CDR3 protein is CASSEFRVDEQFF. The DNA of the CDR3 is TGCGCCAGCAGTGAGTTCAGGGTGGATGAGCAGTTCTTC.

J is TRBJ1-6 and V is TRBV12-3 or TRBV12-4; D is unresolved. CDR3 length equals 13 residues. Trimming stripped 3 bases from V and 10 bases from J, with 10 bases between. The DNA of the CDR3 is TGTGCCAGCAGTTTGTGGGATAGGTCACCCCTCCACTTT. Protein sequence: CASSLWDRSPLHF.

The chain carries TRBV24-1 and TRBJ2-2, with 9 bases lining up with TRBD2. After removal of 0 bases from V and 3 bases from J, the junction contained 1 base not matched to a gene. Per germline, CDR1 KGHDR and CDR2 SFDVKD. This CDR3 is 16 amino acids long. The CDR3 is CATSDLLAGDTGELFF. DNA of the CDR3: TGTGCCACCAGTGATTTGTTAGCGGGAGACACCGGGGAGCTGTTTTTT.

The CDR3 bases are TGTGCCAGCAGTCCCGCGGCGGGAGCCGGCTACGAGCAGTACTTC. It codes for CASSPAAGAGYEQYF. V and J are TRBV28 and TRBJ2-7; 7 nucleotides agree with TRBD2. The length of the CDR3 is 15 residues. V lost 5 bases and J lost 3; bases outside the gene matches: 10. Germline V gene data show CDR1 as MDHEN and CDR2 as SYDVKM. Based on the CDR3 plus reference TRBV28 and TRBJ2-7, the full variable domain is DVKVTQSSRYLVKRTGEKVFLECVQDMDHENMFWYRQDPGLGLRLIYFSYDVKMKEKGDIPEGYSVSREKKERFSLILESASTNQTSMYLCASSPAAGAGYEQYFGPGTRLTVT.